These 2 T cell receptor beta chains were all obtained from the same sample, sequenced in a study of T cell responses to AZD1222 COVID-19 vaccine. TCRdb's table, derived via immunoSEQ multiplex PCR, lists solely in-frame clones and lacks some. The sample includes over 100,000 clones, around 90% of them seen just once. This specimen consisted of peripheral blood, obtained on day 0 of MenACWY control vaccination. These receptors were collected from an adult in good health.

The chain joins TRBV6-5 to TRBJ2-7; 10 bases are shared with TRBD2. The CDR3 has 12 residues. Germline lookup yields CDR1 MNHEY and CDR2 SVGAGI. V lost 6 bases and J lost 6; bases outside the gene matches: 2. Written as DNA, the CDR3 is TGTGCCAGCAGCCGACTAGCGGGCGAGCAGTACTTC. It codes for CASSRLAGEQYF.

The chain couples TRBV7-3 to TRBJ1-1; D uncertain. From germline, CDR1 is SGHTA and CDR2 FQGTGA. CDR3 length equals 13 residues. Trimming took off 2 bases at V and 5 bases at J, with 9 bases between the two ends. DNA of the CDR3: TGTGCCAGCAGCTTAGGTTCGGGGACTGAAGCTTTCTTT. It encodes CASSLGSGTEAFF.